This T cell receptor beta chain originates from a study of metastatic and nonmetastatic thyroid tumors. Whole-study context: Repertoire comparisons spanned blood and tumor or nodule tissue from malignant and benign thyroid patients.

Trimming cost V 5 bases and J 1 base; bases outside gene matches: 11. The CDR3 loop spans 16 amino acids. Per germline, CDR1 SGDLS and CDR2 YYNGEE. This clone was seen ten or more times. Its antigen is unidentified. In the original processing: A classifier of distant metastasis in papillary thyroid cancer was built from CDR3 differences (across clinicopathological groups). TCRdb re-analyzed the PCR reads using MiXCR. TCRdb, not the original authors, processed these V and J calls. The sample holds some 27,000 clones, about 3.9% seen once. General study results and limits: For both blood and tumor, malignant thyroid tumors reportedly showed significantly higher TCR beta diversity than benign nodules did.

Every patient underwent thyroid surgery untreated. The TCR originated in a male donor with papillary thyroid cancer or a benign thyroid nodule (not recorded which). Some clones in this sample may be carry-over from other donors' samples. Sequencing used blood. The chain combines TRBV9 with TRBJ2-7; 8 bases fit TRBD1. CDR3: CASSPGGPTASYEQYF. As DNA, the CDR3 is TGTGCCAGCAGTCCAGGGGGCCCAACGGCATCCTACGAGCAGTACTTC.